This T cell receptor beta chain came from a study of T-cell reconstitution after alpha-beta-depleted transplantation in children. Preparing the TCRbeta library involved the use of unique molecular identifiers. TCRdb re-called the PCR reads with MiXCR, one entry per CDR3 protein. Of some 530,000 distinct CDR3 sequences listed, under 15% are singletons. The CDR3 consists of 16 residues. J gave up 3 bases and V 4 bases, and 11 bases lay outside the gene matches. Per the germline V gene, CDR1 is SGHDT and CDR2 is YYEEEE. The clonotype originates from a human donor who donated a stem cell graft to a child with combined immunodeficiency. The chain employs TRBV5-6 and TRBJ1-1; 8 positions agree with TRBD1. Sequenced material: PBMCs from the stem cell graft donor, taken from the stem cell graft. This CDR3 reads CASSLLTGVVYTEAFF. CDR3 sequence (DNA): TGTGCCAGCAGCCTACTGACAGGGGTCGTCTACACTGAAGCTTTCTTT.